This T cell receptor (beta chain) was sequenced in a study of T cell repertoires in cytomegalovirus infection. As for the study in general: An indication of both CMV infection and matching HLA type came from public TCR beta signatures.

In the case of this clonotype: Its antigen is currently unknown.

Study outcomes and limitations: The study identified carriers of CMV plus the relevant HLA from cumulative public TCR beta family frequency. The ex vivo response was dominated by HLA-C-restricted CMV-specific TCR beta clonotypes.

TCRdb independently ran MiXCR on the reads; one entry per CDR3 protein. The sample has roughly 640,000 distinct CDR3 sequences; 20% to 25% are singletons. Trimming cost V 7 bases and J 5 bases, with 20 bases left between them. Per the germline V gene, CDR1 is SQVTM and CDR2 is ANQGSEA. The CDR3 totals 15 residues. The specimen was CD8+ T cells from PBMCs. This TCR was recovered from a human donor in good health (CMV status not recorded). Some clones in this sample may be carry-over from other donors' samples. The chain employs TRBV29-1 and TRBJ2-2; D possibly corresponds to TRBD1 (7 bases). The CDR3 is CSAEGEGAGTGELFF. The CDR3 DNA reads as TGCAGCGCCGAAGGCGAGGGGGCGGGAACCGGGGAGCTGTTTTTT.